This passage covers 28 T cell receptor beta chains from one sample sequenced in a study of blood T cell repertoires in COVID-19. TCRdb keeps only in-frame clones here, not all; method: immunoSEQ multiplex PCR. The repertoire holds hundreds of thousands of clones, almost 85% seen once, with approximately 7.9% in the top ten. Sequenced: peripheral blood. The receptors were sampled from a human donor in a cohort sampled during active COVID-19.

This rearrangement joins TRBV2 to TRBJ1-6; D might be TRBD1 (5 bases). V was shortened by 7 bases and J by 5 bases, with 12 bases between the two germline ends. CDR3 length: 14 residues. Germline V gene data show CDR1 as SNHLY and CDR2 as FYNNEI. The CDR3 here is CASTPGLNNSPLHF. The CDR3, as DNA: TGTGCCAGCACCCCGGGACTGAATAATTCACCCCTCCACTTT.

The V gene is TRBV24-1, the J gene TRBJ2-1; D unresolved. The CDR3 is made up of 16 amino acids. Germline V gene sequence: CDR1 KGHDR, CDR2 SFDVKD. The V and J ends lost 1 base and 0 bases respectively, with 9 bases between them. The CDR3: CATSDFLQSSYNEQFF. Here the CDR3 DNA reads TGTGCCACCAGTGATTTCTTACAGTCCTCCTACAATGAGCAGTTCTTC.

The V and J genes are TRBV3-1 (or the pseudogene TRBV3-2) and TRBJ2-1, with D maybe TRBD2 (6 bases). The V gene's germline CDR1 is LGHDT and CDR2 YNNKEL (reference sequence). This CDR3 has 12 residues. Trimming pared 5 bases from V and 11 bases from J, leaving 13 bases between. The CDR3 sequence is CASSARERKQFF. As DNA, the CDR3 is TGTGCCAGCAGCGCCCGGGAGAGAAAGCAGTTCTTC.

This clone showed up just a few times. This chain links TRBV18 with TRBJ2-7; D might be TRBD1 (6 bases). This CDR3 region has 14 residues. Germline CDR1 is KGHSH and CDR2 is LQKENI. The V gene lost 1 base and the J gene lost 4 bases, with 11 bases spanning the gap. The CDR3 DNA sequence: TGTGCCAGCTCACCACAGTCGCAGGGGTACGAGCAGTACTTC. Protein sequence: CASSPQSQGYEQYF.

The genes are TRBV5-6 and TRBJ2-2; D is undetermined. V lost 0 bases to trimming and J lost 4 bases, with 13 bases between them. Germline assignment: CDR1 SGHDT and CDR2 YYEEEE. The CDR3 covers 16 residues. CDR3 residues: CASSLGAASPTGELFF. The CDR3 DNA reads TGTGCCAGCAGCTTGGGGGCAGCTTCTCCCACCGGGGAGCTGTTTTTT.

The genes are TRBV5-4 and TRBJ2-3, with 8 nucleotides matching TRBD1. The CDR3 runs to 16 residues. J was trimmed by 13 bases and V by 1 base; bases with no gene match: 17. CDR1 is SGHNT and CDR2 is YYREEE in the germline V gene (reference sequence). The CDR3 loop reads CASSLIRDRGVGREYF. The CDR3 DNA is TGTGCCAGCAGCTTGATCCGAGACAGGGGAGTTGGTAGGGAGTATTTT.

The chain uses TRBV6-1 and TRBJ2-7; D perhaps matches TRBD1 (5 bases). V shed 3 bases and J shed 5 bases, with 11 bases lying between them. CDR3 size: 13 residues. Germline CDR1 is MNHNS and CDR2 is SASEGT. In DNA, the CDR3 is TGTGCCAGCAGTGAGGAAGGACACCACGAGCAGTACTTC. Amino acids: CASSEEGHHEQYF.

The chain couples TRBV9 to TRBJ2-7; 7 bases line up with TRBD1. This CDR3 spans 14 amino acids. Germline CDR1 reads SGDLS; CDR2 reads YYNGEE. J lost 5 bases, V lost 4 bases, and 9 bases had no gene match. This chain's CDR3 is CASSSSTGRNEQYF. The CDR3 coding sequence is TGTGCCAGCAGCTCTTCGACAGGGCGAAACGAGCAGTACTTC.

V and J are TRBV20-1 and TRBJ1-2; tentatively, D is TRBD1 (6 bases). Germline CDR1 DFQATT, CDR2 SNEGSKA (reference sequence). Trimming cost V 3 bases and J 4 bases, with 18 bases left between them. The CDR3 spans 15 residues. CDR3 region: CSASVRTANLYGYTF. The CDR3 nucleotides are TGCAGTGCTAGTGTCCGGACAGCTAACCTCTATGGCTACACCTTC.

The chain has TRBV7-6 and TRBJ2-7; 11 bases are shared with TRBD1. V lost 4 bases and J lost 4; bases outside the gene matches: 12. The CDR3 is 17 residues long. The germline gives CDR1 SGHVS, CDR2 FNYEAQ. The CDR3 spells CASSSAEPGQGEYEQYF. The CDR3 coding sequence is TGTGCCAGCAGCTCAGCAGAACCGGGACAGGGGGAGTACGAGCAGTACTTC.

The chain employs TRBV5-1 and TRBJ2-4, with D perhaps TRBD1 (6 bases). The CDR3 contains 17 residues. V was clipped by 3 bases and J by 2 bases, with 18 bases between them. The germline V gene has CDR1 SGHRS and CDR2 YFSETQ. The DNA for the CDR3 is TGCGCCAGCAGCTCCCGACAGGCTGCCGAACCCAAAAACATTCAGTACTTC. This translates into CASSSRQAAEPKNIQYF.

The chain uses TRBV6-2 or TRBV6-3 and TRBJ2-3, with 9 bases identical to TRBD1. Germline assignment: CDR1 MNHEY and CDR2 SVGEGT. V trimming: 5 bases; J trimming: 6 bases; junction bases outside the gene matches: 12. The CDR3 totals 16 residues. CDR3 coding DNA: TGTGCCAGCAGTGATCCGGGACAGGGTAGTTGGGATACGCAGTATTTT. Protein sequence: CASSDPGQGSWDTQYF.

CDR3 in DNA: TGTGCCAGCAAACAGGGGCCTTCATCCCAGGGCTATGGCTACACCTTC. It codes for CASKQGPSSQGYGYTF. The V and J genes are TRBV19 and TRBJ1-2; 7 bases agree with TRBD1. This CDR3 region has 16 residues. With V trimmed by 9 bases and J by 4 bases, 17 bases remained unmatched. In germline, CDR1 is LNHDA, CDR2 SQIVND (reference sequence).

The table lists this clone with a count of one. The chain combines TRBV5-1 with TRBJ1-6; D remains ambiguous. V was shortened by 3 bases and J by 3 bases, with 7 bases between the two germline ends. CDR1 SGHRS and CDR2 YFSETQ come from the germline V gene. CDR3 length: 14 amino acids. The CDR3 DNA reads TGCGCCAGCAGCTCAGGTGACTATAATTCACCCCTCCACTTT. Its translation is CASSSGDYNSPLHF.

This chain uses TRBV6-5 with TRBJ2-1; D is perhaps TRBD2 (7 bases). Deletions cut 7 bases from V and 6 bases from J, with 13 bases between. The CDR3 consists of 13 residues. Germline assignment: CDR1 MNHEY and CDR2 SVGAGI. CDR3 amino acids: CASKGEGVNEQFF. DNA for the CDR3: TGTGCCAGCAAAGGGGAGGGGGTCAATGAGCAGTTCTTC.

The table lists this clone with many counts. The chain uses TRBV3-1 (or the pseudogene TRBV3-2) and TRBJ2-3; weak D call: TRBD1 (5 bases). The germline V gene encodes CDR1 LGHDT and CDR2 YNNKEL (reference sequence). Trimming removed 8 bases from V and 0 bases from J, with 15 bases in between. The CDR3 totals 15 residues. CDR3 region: CASCPTVTSTDTQYF. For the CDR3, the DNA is TGTGCCAGCTGCCCGACAGTAACTAGCACAGATACGCAGTATTTT.

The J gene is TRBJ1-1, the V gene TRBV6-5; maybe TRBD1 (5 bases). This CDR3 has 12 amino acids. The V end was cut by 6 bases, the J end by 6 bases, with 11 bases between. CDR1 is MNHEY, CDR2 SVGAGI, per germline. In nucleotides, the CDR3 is TGTGCCAGCAGCTCAGGGTTAGCTGAAGCTTTCTTT. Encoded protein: CASSSGLAEAFF.

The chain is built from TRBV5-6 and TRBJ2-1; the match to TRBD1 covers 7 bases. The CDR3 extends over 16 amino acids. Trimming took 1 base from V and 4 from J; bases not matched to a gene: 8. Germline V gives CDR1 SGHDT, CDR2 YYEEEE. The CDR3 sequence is CASSLLFQDRYNEQFF. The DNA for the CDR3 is TGTGCCAGCAGCTTGCTTTTTCAGGACAGGTACAATGAGCAGTTCTTC.

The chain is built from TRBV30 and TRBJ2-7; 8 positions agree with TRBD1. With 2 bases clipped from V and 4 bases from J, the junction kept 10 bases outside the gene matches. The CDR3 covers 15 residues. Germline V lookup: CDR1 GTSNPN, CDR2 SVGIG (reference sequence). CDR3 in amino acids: CAWSSTGAGGYEQYF. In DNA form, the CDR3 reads TGTGCCTGGAGTTCGACAGGGGCAGGAGGGTACGAGCAGTACTTC.

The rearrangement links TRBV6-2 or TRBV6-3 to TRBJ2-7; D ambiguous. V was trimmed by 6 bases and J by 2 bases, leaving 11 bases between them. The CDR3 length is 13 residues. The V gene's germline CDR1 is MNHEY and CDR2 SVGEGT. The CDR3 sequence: CASSVGNPYEQYF. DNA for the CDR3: TGTGCCAGCAGCGTGGGCAACCCCTACGAGCAGTACTTC.

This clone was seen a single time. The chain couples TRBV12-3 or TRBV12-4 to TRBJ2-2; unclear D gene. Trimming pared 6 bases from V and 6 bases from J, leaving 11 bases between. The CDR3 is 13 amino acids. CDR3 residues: CASSNDIPGELFF. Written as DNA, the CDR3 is TGTGCCAGCAGCAACGACATTCCCGGGGAGCTGTTTTTT.

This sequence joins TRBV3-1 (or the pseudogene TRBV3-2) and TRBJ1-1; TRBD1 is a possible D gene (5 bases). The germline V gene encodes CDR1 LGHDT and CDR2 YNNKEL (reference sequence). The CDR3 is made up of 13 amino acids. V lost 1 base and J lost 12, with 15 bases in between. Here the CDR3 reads CASSQGGGVATFF. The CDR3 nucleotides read TGTGCCAGCAGCCAAGGGGGAGGGGTTGCGACTTTCTTT.

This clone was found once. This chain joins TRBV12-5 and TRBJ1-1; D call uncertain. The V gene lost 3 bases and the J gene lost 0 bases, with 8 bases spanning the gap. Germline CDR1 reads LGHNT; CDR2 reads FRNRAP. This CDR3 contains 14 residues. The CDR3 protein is CASGFPGMNTEAFF. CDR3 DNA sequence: TGTGCTAGTGGTTTCCCGGGAATGAACACTGAAGCTTTCTTT.

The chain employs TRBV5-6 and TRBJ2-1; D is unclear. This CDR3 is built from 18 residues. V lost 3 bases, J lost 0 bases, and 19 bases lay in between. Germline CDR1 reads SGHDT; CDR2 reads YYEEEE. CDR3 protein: CASSSRHVRFSSYNEQFF. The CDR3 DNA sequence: TGTGCCAGCAGCTCCAGACACGTCCGATTCAGCTCCTACAATGAGCAGTTCTTC.

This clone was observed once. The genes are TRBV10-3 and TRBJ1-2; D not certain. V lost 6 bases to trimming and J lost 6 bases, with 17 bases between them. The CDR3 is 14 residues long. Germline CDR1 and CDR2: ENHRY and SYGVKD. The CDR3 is CAISEGREFDGYTF. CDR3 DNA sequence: TGTGCCATCAGCGAAGGGCGGGAATTCGATGGCTACACCTTC.

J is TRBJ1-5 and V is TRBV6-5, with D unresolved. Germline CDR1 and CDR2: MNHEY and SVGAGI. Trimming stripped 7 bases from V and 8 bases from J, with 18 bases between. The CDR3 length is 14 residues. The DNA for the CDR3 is TGTGCCAGCAACCACCCTGGGCTGGGCGAGCCCCAGCATTTT. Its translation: CASNHPGLGEPQHF.

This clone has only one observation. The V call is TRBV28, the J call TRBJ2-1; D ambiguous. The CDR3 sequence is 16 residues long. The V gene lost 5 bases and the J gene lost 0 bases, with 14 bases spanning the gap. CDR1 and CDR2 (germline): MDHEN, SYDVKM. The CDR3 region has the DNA TGTGCCAGCAGTATTCCCGTGGTGAGCTCCTACAATGAGCAGTTCTTC. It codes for CASSIPVVSSYNEQFF.

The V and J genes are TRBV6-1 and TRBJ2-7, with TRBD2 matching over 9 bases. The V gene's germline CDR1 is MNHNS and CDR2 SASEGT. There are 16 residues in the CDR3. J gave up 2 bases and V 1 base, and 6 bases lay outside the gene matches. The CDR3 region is CASSEGFSGGTYEQYF. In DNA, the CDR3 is TGTGCCAGCAGTGAAGGGTTTAGCGGGGGAACCTACGAGCAGTACTTC.